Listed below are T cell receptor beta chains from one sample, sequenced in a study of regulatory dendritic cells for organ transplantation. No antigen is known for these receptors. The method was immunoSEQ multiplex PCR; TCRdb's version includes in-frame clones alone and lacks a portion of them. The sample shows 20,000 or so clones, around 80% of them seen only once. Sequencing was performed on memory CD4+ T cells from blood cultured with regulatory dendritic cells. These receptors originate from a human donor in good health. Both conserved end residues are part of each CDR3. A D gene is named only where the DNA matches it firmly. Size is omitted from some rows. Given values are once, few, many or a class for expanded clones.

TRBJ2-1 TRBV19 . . TGTGCCAGTAGTTGGCGGGGAAATTACAATGAGCAGTTCTTC CASSWRGNYNEQFF
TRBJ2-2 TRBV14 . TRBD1 TGTGCCAGCAGCCACGGGACAGAGTACACCGGGGAGCTGTTTTTT CASSHGTEYTGELFF
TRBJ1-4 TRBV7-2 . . TGTGCCAGCAGCCAGGGAAATCCGCGGGGCGAAAAACTGTTTTTT CASSQGNPRGEKLFF
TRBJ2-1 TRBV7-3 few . TGTGCCAGCAGCTTTCAAGTCTCCCCTAGCGATGAGCAGTTCTTC CASSFQVSPSDEQFF
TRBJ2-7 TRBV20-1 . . TGCAGTGCTCTGGGCGGGGAAAGGCCGTACTTC CSALGGERPYF
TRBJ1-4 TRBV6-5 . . TGTGCCAGTAAACGGGCGGCCTCTAATGAAAAACTGTTTTTT CASKRAASNEKLFF
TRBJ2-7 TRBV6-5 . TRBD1 TGTGCCAGCAGCCGGACAGGGGTGGACGAGCAGTACTTC CASSRTGVDEQYF
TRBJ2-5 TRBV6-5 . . TGTGCCAGCAGTTGGGGCGGGACCCAGTACTTC CASSWGGTQYF
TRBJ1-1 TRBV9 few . TGTGCCAGCAGCGTAGATAGGGGCAAAGCTTTCTTT CASSVDRGKAFF
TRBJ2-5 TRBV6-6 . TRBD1 TGTGCCAGCAGAACAGGGGGGAAGACCCAGTACTTC CASRTGGKTQYF
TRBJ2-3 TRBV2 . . TGTGCCAGCAGAAGACTGGGCTCCTCAGATACGCAGTATTTT CASRRLGSSDTQYF
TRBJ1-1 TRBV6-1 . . TGTGCCAGCAACCAGGGGAGGGGTAGTACTGAAGCTTTCTTT CASNQGRGSTEAFF
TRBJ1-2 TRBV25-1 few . TGTGCCAGCAGCCCGGGACTGCCCTATGGCTACACCTTC CASSPGLPYGYTF
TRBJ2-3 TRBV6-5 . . TGTGCCAGCATCTTCAGCCCAGATACGCAGTATTTT CASIFSPDTQYF
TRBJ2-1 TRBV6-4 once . TGTGCCAGCAGTGACTCGGGTCTAGCGAGGAATGAGCAGTTCTTC CASSDSGLARNEQFF
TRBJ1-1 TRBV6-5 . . TGTGCCAGCAGTTACTCCGATTTCGGGGCTGCTGAAGCTTTCTTT CASSYSDFGAAEAFF